These 32 T cell receptor beta chains came from one sample sequenced in a study of long-term antiretroviral therapy in people with HIV. At the survey level, the v3.0 immunoSEQ assay was run. Sequenced by immunoSEQ multiplex PCR; TCRdb stores in-frame clones only, minus some. This sample carries about 28,000 clones, around 87% of them seen once, and the ten largest clones take around 4%. The material sequenced was unsorted PBMCs, taken 0.5 years after starting antiretroviral therapy. These receptors all stem from a woman aged 18-30 years with HIV.

V usage is TRBV27 and J usage is TRBJ2-6, with D hard to call. CDR1 is MNHEY and CDR2 is SMNVEV in the germline V gene (reference sequence). The V and J ends lost 0 bases and 0 bases respectively, with 12 bases between them. The CDR3 is 18 amino acids. The CDR3 protein is CASSLSLATVSGANVLTF. CDR3 nucleotides: TGTGCCAGCAGTTTATCGTTGGCAACCGTCTCTGGGGCCAACGTCCTGACTTTC. Complete variable domain (other parts from reference TRBV27 and TRBJ2-6): EAQVTQNPRYLITVTGKKLTVTCSQNMNHEYMSWYRQDPGLGLRQIYYSMNVEVTDKGDVPEGYKVSRKEKRNFPLILESPSPNQTSLYFCASSLSLATVSGANVLTFGAGSRLTVL.

V is TRBV7-8 and J is TRBJ2-5; D is possibly TRBD1 (6 bases). The V end was cut by 8 bases, the J end by 4 bases, with 17 bases between. Germline V gene data show CDR1 as SGHVS and CDR2 as FQNEAQ. CDR3 length equals 14 residues. The CDR3 DNA reads as TGTGCCAGCCTCGGTACAGGGTCGGTAGAGACCCAGTACTTC. This translates into CASLGTGSVETQYF.

The chain recombines TRBV6-5 with TRBJ1-4; D is perhaps TRBD1 (5 bases). V shed 0 bases and J shed 10 bases, with 15 bases lying between them. Germline-derived CDR1 and CDR2 are MNHEY and SVGAGI. The CDR3 runs 15 residues. CDR3 region: CASSYSTTTGGKLFF. DNA for the CDR3: TGTGCCAGCAGTTACTCGACTACGACGGGGGGAAAACTGTTTTTT.

The chain uses TRBV9 and TRBJ1-2, with TRBD1 as a possible D gene (6 bases). The CDR3 is made up of 15 amino acids. In germline, CDR1 is SGDLS, CDR2 YYNGEE. The V gene lost 4 bases and the J gene lost 8 bases, with 21 bases spanning the gap. The CDR3 reads CASSPAVQQGLGYTF. CDR3 DNA: TGTGCCAGCAGCCCAGCGGTACAACAGGGCCTCGGCTACACCTTC.

The rearrangement uses TRBV6-4 and TRBJ1-1; 11 bases are shared with TRBD1. V dropped 6 bases and J dropped 8; count of bases not matched to a gene: 8. Looked up from germline, CDR1 is MRHNA and CDR2 is SNTAGT. This CDR3 has 14 residues. CDR3 amino acids: CASRQGTGGSEAFF. CDR3 DNA: TGTGCCAGCAGGCAGGGGACAGGGGGTTCCGAAGCTTTCTTT.

The chain recombines TRBV29-1 with TRBJ1-2, with 8 nucleotides matching TRBD1. Trimming cost V 3 bases and J 0 bases; bases outside gene matches: 6. This CDR3 contains 15 residues. Germline values: CDR1 SQVTM, CDR2 ANQGSEA. The CDR3 reads CSVESGGPTNYGYTF. For the CDR3, the DNA is TGCAGCGTTGAGTCAGGGGGCCCGACTAACTATGGCTACACCTTC.

This clone appeared a few times. An end of the junction differs from the germline gene, which may be a read error. The chain uses TRBV7-7 and TRBJ2-7; maybe TRBD2 (5 bases). The V gene's germline CDR1 is SSHAT and CDR2 FNYEAQ (reference sequence). The CDR3 spans 13 residues. The CDR3 nucleotides are TGTGCTAGCAGCTTAGTGGGAGCCGACGAGCAGTACTTC. As protein: CASSLVGADEQYF. Filled out from reference TRBV7-7 and TRBJ2-7, the complete variable domain reads GAGVSQSPRYKVTKRGQDVTLRCDPISSHATLYWYQQALGQGPEFLTYFNYEAQPDKSGLPSDRFSAERPEGSISTLTIQRTEQRDSAMYRCASSLVGADEQYFGPGTRLTVT.

The J gene is TRBJ2-7, the V gene TRBV19, with 8 bases that match TRBD2. Germline CDR1 is LNHDA and CDR2 is SQIVND (reference sequence). The CDR3 is 17 amino acids. Unmatched junction bases numbered 12, after V lost 5 bases and J lost 0 bases. CDR3 bases: TGTGCCAGTAGTCCCTTCCCTAGCGGGCTGAGCTCCTACGAGCAGTACTTC. Translated, it gives CASSPFPSGLSSYEQYF.

The chain combines TRBV4-2 with TRBJ2-7; possibly TRBD1 for D (5 bases). Trimming took 0 bases from V and 0 from J, leaving 15 bases between them. Germline CDR1 is LGHNA and CDR2 is YNFKEQ. This CDR3 comprises 17 residues. The CDR3 nucleotides read TGTGCCAGCAGCCAAGAGTCCCTTACAGGAACCTCCTACGAGCAGTACTTC. Encoded protein: CASSQESLTGTSYEQYF.

V usage is TRBV5-1 and J usage is TRBJ2-1; no definite D call. Trimming took off 0 bases at V and 0 bases at J, with 7 bases between the two ends. Germline V gene lookup returns CDR1 SGHRS and CDR2 YFSETQ. The CDR3 length is 15 residues. The DNA for the CDR3 is TGCGCCAGCAGCTTGGATACGGGCTCCTACAATGAGCAGTTCTTC. It is translated as CASSLDTGSYNEQFF. Complete variable domain (other parts from reference TRBV5-1 and TRBJ2-1): KAGVTQTPRYLIKTRGQQVTLSCSPISGHRSVSWYQQTPGQGLQFLFEYFSETQRNKGNFPGRFSGRQFSNSRSEMNVSTLELGDSALYLCASSLDTGSYNEQFFGPGTRLTVL.

The chain links TRBV11-3 to TRBJ2-1; D unclear. V was shortened by 0 bases and J by 1 base, with 4 bases between the two germline ends. CDR1 and CDR2 from the germline V gene are SGHNT and YENEEA. CDR3 length equals 14 residues. The CDR3 DNA sequence: TGTGCCAGCAGCTTAGATTCTTCCTACAATGAGCAGTTCTTC. This sequence encodes CASSLDSSYNEQFF.

V is TRBV6-1 and J is TRBJ2-7; TRBD2 matches at 7 bases. CDR3 length: 14 amino acids. V shed 1 base, J shed 3 bases, and the junction held 3 bases outside the gene matches. From germline, CDR1 is MNHNS and CDR2 SASEGT. The CDR3 nucleotides are TGTGCCAGCAGTGAAGGGTCTAGCGGCTACGAGCAGTACTTC. Protein: CASSEGSSGYEQYF.

The CDR3 protein is CASSWGQDTLFSYEQYF. The CDR3 bases are TGCGCCAGCAGCTGGGGGCAGGACACCCTCTTCTCCTACGAGCAGTACTTC. The chain couples TRBV5-1 to TRBJ2-7, with D maybe TRBD1 (6 bases). This CDR3 is 17 amino acids long. Trimming pared 3 bases from V and 0 bases from J, leaving 19 bases between. From germline, CDR1 is SGHRS and CDR2 YFSETQ.

The chain links TRBV11-2 to TRBJ1-1; D is uncertain. V was clipped by 5 bases and J by 5 bases, with 12 bases between them. There are 13 residues in the CDR3. Per germline, CDR1 SGHAT and CDR2 FQNNGV. The CDR3 DNA reads TGTGCCAGCAGCCCTCAAGCCGGGACTGAAGCTTTCTTT. As protein: CASSPQAGTEAFF.

V gene TRBV5-6 combines with J gene TRBJ2-3; D uncertain. The germline V and J ends were trimmed by 2 bases and 0 bases, with 10 bases remaining between them. Germline-derived CDR1 and CDR2 are SGHDT and YYEEEE. The length of the CDR3 is 15 residues. The CDR3 region is CASSFGRSSTDTQYF. The CDR3 coding sequence is TGTGCCAGCAGCTTTGGCAGGAGTAGCACAGATACGCAGTATTTT. Drawing the rest from reference TRBV5-6 and TRBJ2-3, the complete variable domain is DAGVTQSPTHLIKTRGQQVTLRCSPKSGHDTVSWYQQALGQGPQFIFQYYEEEERQRGNFPDRFSGHQFPNYSSELNVNALLLGDSALYLCASSFGRSSTDTQYFGPGTRLTVL.

This clone was seen only a few times. The chain has TRBV7-6 and TRBJ2-5, with 7 positions matching TRBD2. Germline values: CDR1 SGHVS, CDR2 FNYEAQ. The CDR3 covers 14 residues. Trimming at V came to 10 bases and at J to 4 bases, leaving 12 bases not matched to a gene. Here the CDR3 reads CATEREGAGETQYF. CDR3 sequence (DNA): TGTGCCACCGAGCGGGAAGGGGCGGGAGAGACCCAGTACTTC. The full variable domain, its missing parts supplied by reference TRBV7-6 and TRBJ2-5, is GAGVSQSPRYKVTKRGQDVALRCDPISGHVSLYWYRQALGQGPEFLTYFNYEAQQDKSGLPNDRFSAERPEGSISTLTIQRTEQRDSAMYRCATEREGAGETQYFGPGTRLLVL.

In its sample, this clone was seen a few times. The J gene is TRBJ1-2, the V gene TRBV5-4, with D tentatively TRBD1 (5 bases). Germline assignment: CDR1 SGHNT and CDR2 YYREEE (reference sequence). This CDR3 is built from 13 residues. Deletions cut 0 bases from V and 8 bases from J, with 11 bases between. In DNA, the CDR3 is TGTGCCAGCAGCTTGGTGGGACGCTCGGGCTACACCTTC. It translates to CASSLVGRSGYTF. The complete variable domain, with remaining parts taken from reference TRBV5-4 and TRBJ1-2, reads ETGVTQSPTHLIKTRGQQVTLRCSSQSGHNTVSWYQQALGQGPQFIFQYYREEENGRGNFPPRFSGLQFPNYSSELNVNALELDDSALYLCASSLVGRSGYTFGSGTRLTVV.

The V gene is TRBV15, the J gene TRBJ2-2; TRBD2 matches 8 bases. After removal of 0 bases from V and 2 bases from J, the junction contained 8 bases not matched to a gene. This CDR3 has 18 amino acids. CDR1 is LNHNV, CDR2 YYDKDF, per germline (reference sequence). CDR3 sequence: CATSRDRGSGGNTGELFF. CDR3 bases: TGTGCCACCAGCAGAGATCGGGGAAGCGGGGGTAACACCGGGGAGCTGTTTTTT.

The sample holds one count of this clone. The gene calls are TRBV6-6 and TRBJ2-7, with unresolved D. Germline V gives CDR1 MNHNY, CDR2 SVGAGI (reference sequence). Trimming removed 2 bases at V and 3 bases at J, with 5 bases between. This CDR3 region has 12 residues. The DNA of the CDR3 is TGTGCCAGCAGTTACGGGGTCTACGAGCAGTACTTC. This encodes CASSYGVYEQYF.

This sequence joins TRBV10-2 and TRBJ2-7; D is ambiguous. The CDR3 contains 13 residues. V was pared by 4 bases and J by 1 base, with 8 bases between. Germline V gene sequence: CDR1 WSHSY, CDR2 SAAADI. The CDR3 DNA reads as TGCGCCAGCAGTGTGTCAGATTCCTACGAGCAGTACTTC. Its protein is CASSVSDSYEQYF.

The chain combines TRBV11-2 with TRBJ2-1; D is uncertain. This CDR3 is built from 16 residues. Germline V CDR1 and CDR2: SGHAT, FQNNGV. Trimming pared 1 base from V and 5 bases from J, leaving 15 bases between. The DNA for the CDR3 is TGTGCCAGCAGCTTAGTAGCCCTATTTCAGAACAATGAGCAGTTCTTC. Residues: CASSLVALFQNNEQFF. Filled out from reference TRBV11-2 and TRBJ2-1, the complete variable domain reads EAGVAQSPRYKIIEKRQSVAFWCNPISGHATLYWYQQILGQGPKLLIQFQNNGVVDDSQLPKDRFSAERLKGVDSTLKIQPAKLEDSAVYLCASSLVALFQNNEQFFGPGTRLTVL.

The rearrangement joins TRBV4-2 to TRBJ1-2; 7 bases match TRBD1. The CDR3 runs 14 residues. Unmatched junction bases numbered 10, after V lost 1 base and J lost 11 bases. Germline V gene sequence: CDR1 LGHNA, CDR2 YNFKEQ. CDR3 sequence: CASSQGGTAILYTF. The CDR3 nucleotides are TGTGCCAGCAGCCAAGGCGGGACAGCAATTCTATACACCTTC.

V gene TRBV10-3 combines with J gene TRBJ2-5, with D possibly being TRBD2 (6 bases). The end of the DNA fits TRBJ2-7 better, so the J call may be wrong. The CDR3 extends over 11 amino acids. CDR1 and CDR2 (germline): ENHRY, SYGVKD. Here the CDR3 DNA reads TGTGCCATCAGCGGAGGGGTCGAGCAGTACTTC. Translating it yields CAISGGVEQYF.

V is TRBV27 and J is TRBJ2-5, with D possibly being TRBD2 (7 bases). Germline V gene lookup returns CDR1 MNHEY and CDR2 SMNVEV (reference sequence). V was shortened by 0 bases and J by 4 bases, with 12 bases between the two germline ends. CDR3 size: 15 residues. The CDR3 DNA reads TGTGCCAGCAGTTTATCGACAGGACTAGTAGAGACCCAGTACTTC. Amino acids: CASSLSTGLVETQYF.

The genes are TRBV2 and TRBJ1-4, with D possibly being TRBD1 (5 bases). In germline, CDR1 is SNHLY, CDR2 FYNNEI. There are 14 residues in the CDR3. Trimming left V 8 bases short and J 7 bases short, with 17 bases between. The CDR3: CASPGEEGSEKLFF. As DNA, the CDR3 is TGTGCCAGCCCGGGGGAGGAGGGCTCTGAAAAACTGTTTTTT.

The chain has TRBV11-3 and TRBJ2-5; maybe TRBD2 (6 bases). Germline CDR1 is SGHNT and CDR2 is YENEEA. V gave up 5 bases and J gave up 4 bases, with 20 bases separating them. CDR3 length: 16 residues. CDR3 in amino acids: CASSKGTGRSAETQYF. The CDR3 region has the DNA TGTGCCAGCAGCAAGGGGACGGGGAGGTCGGCAGAGACCCAGTACTTC.

The chain combines TRBV28 with TRBJ2-7, with D perhaps matching TRBD1 (6 bases). V lost 5 bases, J lost 5 bases, and 10 bases lay in between. Germline V gene data show CDR1 as MDHEN and CDR2 as SYDVKM. This CDR3 region has 12 residues. The CDR3 spells CASSTGFHEQYF. CDR3 in DNA: TGTGCCAGCAGTACAGGGTTTCACGAGCAGTACTTC.

The genes are TRBV19 and TRBJ2-3, with 8 bases aligning to TRBD1. V shed 4 bases, J shed 4 bases, and the junction held 13 bases outside the gene matches. This CDR3 has 17 residues. CDR1 and CDR2 from the germline V gene are LNHDA and SQIVND (reference sequence). DNA of the CDR3: TGTGCCAGTAGTACCCACCGGACAGGGAAAGGGGCAGATACGCAGTATTTT. This codes for CASSTHRTGKGADTQYF.

The chain is built from TRBV7-2 and TRBJ1-4; D perhaps matches TRBD1 (6 bases). The CDR3 runs 16 residues. The germline V gene encodes CDR1 SGHTA and CDR2 FQGNSA. Between the trimmed V and J ends, which lost 1 base and 7 bases, there was a span of 16 bases. The CDR3 loop reads CASSLGNRDISEKLFF. CDR3 nucleotides: TGTGCCAGCAGCTTAGGGAACCGGGACATCAGTGAAAAACTGTTTTTT. The entire variable domain, with the rest obtained from reference TRBV7-2 and TRBJ1-4, is as follows: GAGVSQSPSNKVTEKGKDVELRCDPISGHTALYWYRQSLGQGLEFLIYFQGNSAPDKSGLPSDRFSAERTGGSVSTLTIQRTQQEDSAVYLCASSLGNRDISEKLFFGSGTQLSVL.

This clone was picked up a small number of times. The rearrangement links TRBV4-3 to TRBJ1-5, with 7 bases that match TRBD1. The V gene end was trimmed by 0 bases and the J gene end by 0 bases; junction bases not matched to a gene: 14. CDR1 LGHNA and CDR2 YSLEER come from the germline V gene. The length of the CDR3 is 20 residues. The DNA for the CDR3 is TGCGCCAGCAGCCAAGATTCGGGCCGGGACAGTCTTTTTAGCAATCAGCCCCAGCATTTT. Protein product: CASSQDSGRDSLFSNQPQHF.

This chain links TRBV4-3 with TRBJ2-7; tentative D call: TRBD1 (6 bases). This CDR3 is built from 16 residues. Germline CDR1 reads LGHNA; CDR2 reads YSLEER. V was cut by 0 bases and J by 2 bases, with 14 bases left in between. Written as DNA, the CDR3 is TGCGCCAGCAGCCAAGAGACCCCGGACAGTGCCTACGAGCAGTACTTC. Translation gives CASSQETPDSAYEQYF.

In DNA form, the CDR3 reads TGTGCCAGCAGCGGACAACCCCCCACACAAGAGACCCAGTACTTC. Protein: CASSGQPPTQETQYF. The chain joins TRBV11-2 to TRBJ2-5; maybe TRBD1 (5 bases). The CDR3 sequence is 15 residues long. The V gene lost 5 bases and the J gene lost 2 bases, with 15 bases spanning the gap. Germline assignment: CDR1 SGHAT and CDR2 FQNNGV.